These 25 T cell receptor beta chains were all obtained from the same sample, sequenced in a study of blood T cells in healthy people across ages (dated by TCRdb to about 2015). Library prep was done by 5' RACE. Sequencing instrument: Illumina HiSeq 2500. A second about 7 to 11 cycle PCR used a sample-barcoded 5' primer and a J-beta primer mix. TCRdb reanalyzed the raw reads on its own, using fastp at Q25 for trimming and MiXCR for clone calling, and kept in-frame beta chains. Under each unique CDR3 protein, matching rows form one entry showing the most common genes and DNA. The sample has some 1.4 million distinct CDR3 sequences on record, 42% of them singletons. The ten biggest clones cover 7.9% of the sample. Specimen: blood. The receptor set was obtained from a woman under 30 in good health.

The chain joins TRBV12-3 or TRBV12-4 to TRBJ1-3; 9 positions match TRBD1. Trimming took 6 bases from V and 7 from J; bases not matched to a gene: 4. The CDR3 is 13 residues long. CDR3 coding DNA: TGTGCCAGCAGCCGGACAGGGGAGAACACCATATATTTT. Translating gives CASSRTGENTIYF.

The rearrangement uses TRBV2 and TRBJ2-7, with D perhaps TRBD1 (6 bases). CDR1 and CDR2 (germline): SNHLY, FYNNEI. V lost 4 bases and J lost 3, with 13 bases in between. The CDR3 has 14 residues. CDR3 sequence (DNA): TGTGCCAGCAGTGTTCTTCGGGGACACTACGAGCAGTACTTC. As protein: CASSVLRGHYEQYF.

The chain combines TRBV5-5 with TRBJ2-1; possible D gene TRBD2, 6 bases. The CDR3 is 15 residues long. Trimming cost V 4 bases and J 8 bases, with 19 bases left between them. Germline V gene sequence: CDR1 SGHKS, CDR2 YYEKEE (reference sequence). The CDR3 reads CASSPVGGVIDEQFF. In DNA form, the CDR3 reads TGTGCCAGCAGCCCCGTCGGGGGAGTAATCGATGAGCAGTTCTTC.

The V call is TRBV6-6, the J call TRBJ2-5; TRBD2 is a possible D gene (6 bases). The germline V and J ends were trimmed by 10 bases and 4 bases, with 25 bases remaining between them. The CDR3 consists of 16 residues. The germline CDR1 and CDR2 sequences are MNHNY and SVGAGI (reference sequence). CDR3 DNA: TGTGCCACGATGGGAGCACCGGGGGTTAGCGGAGAGACCCAGTACTTC. Protein: CATMGAPGVSGETQYF.

V usage is TRBV25-1 and J usage is TRBJ2-7, with 11 nucleotides matching TRBD2. The CDR3 has 16 amino acids. Trimming at V came to 1 base and at J to 0 bases, leaving 2 bases not matched to a gene. Germline values: CDR1 MGHDK, CDR2 SYGVNS. CDR3 protein: CASSELGLADSYEQYF. The CDR3 bases are TGTGCCAGCAGTGAATTGGGACTAGCGGACTCCTACGAGCAGTACTTC.

This sequence joins TRBV25-1 and TRBJ1-6, with D tentatively TRBD1 (5 bases). The CDR3 is made up of 12 amino acids. The germline CDR1 and CDR2 sequences are MGHDK and SYGVNS. Deletions cut 7 bases from V and 11 bases from J, with 12 bases between. The CDR3 bases are TGTGCCAGCACCAGGGCCATGGCACCCCTCCACTTT. This codes for CASTRAMAPLHF.

This clonotype was counted between two and nine times. The chain carries TRBV10-3 and TRBJ2-7; no clear D gene. The length of the CDR3 is 12 residues. Per germline, CDR1 ENHRY and CDR2 SYGVKD. Trimming cost V 4 bases and J 7 bases, with 11 bases left between them. The CDR3 sequence is CAISALLGEQYF. CDR3 nucleotide sequence: TGTGCCATCAGTGCCCTTTTGGGTGAGCAGTACTTC.

The genes are TRBV3-1 and TRBJ2-2; the D gene is possibly TRBD1 (6 bases). V dropped 8 bases and J dropped 0 bases, with 13 bases sitting between them. From germline, CDR1 is LGHDT and CDR2 YNNKEL (reference sequence). This CDR3 has 15 amino acids. DNA for the CDR3: TGTGCCAGCTCCTGGAGACAGGCGAACACCGGGGAGCTGTTTTTT. Its protein product is CASSWRQANTGELFF.

The sample holds a few counts of this clonotype. The chain joins TRBV18 to TRBJ2-7; D gene uncertain. This CDR3 spans 14 amino acids. CDR1 and CDR2 from the germline V gene are KGHSH and LQKENI. The germline V and J ends were trimmed by 2 bases and 6 bases, with 14 bases remaining between them. CDR3 DNA: TGTGCCAGCTCACCAATGTCCCAGCGTGGCGAGCAGTACTTC. Protein sequence: CASSPMSQRGEQYF.

This clonotype was seen a few times. This rearrangement joins TRBV2 to TRBJ2-1; D possibly corresponds to TRBD1 (5 bases). CDR3 length equals 15 residues. Per germline, CDR1 SNHLY and CDR2 FYNNEI. V was clipped by 6 bases and J by 7 bases, with 19 bases between them. The CDR3 sequence is CASSPEGLKGNEQFF. The CDR3 nucleotides read TGTGCCAGCAGCCCCGAAGGGCTGAAGGGGAATGAGCAGTTCTTC.

This chain joins TRBV7-2 and TRBJ2-3, with 14 bases that match TRBD2. V was clipped by 4 bases and J by 6 bases; unmatched bases: 3. Germline loops: CDR1 SGHTA, CDR2 FQGNSA. This CDR3 has 15 residues. In nucleotides, the CDR3 is TGTGCCAGCAGCTCAAGGACTAGCGGGGGGGATACGCAGTATTTT. Amino acids: CASSSRTSGGDTQYF.

This rearrangement joins TRBV4-1 to TRBJ2-5; 9 positions agree with TRBD2. V shed 0 bases and J 1 base; nucleotides not matched to a gene: 15. The CDR3 has 20 amino acids. CDR1 and CDR2 (germline): MGHRA, YSYEKL. The CDR3 spells CASSQDPNSASGIPQETQYF. For the CDR3, the DNA is TGCGCCAGCAGCCAAGATCCCAATTCGGCTAGCGGGATCCCCCAAGAGACCCAGTACTTC.

V and J are TRBV3-1 and TRBJ1-2; D gene ambiguous. This CDR3 is built from 15 residues. V lost 1 base and J lost 4, with 13 bases in between. Germline assignment: CDR1 LGHDT and CDR2 YNNKEL (reference sequence). The CDR3: CASSQVPQNPYGYTF. CDR3 coding DNA: TGTGCCAGCAGCCAAGTGCCACAGAACCCCTATGGCTACACCTTC.

This chain uses TRBV11-1 with TRBJ2-1; TRBD1 aligns across 7 bases. Germline V gene lookup returns CDR1 SGHAT and CDR2 FQDESV (reference sequence). After removal of 5 bases from V and 7 bases from J, the junction contained 8 bases not matched to a gene. CDR3 size: 14 residues. The CDR3 DNA reads as TGTGCCAGCAGCCCCGAAGCAGGGGGAAATGAGCAGTTCTTC. It is translated as CASSPEAGGNEQFF. Based on the CDR3 plus reference TRBV11-1 and TRBJ2-1, the full variable domain is EAEVAQSPRYKITEKSQAVAFWCDPISGHATLYWYRQILGQGPELLVQFQDESVVDDSQLPKDRFSAERLKGVDSTLKIQPAELGDSAMYLCASSPEAGGNEQFFGPGTRLTVL.

J is TRBJ1-4 and V is TRBV20-1; 9 positions agree with TRBD1. Germline V gene data show CDR1 as DFQATT and CDR2 as SNEGSKA (reference sequence). The CDR3 contains 14 residues. Trimming at V came to 5 bases and at J to 8 bases, leaving 9 bases not matched to a gene. CDR3 region: CSALSDRGEEKLFF. The DNA for the CDR3 is TGCAGTGCTCTAAGCGACAGGGGGGAGGAAAAACTGTTTTTT.

This chain connects TRBV20-1 to TRBJ1-5, with D unclear. Looked up from germline, CDR1 is DFQATT and CDR2 is SNEGSKA (reference sequence). The CDR3 has 14 amino acids. The CDR3 sequence: CSRTALDSNQPQHF. CDR3 DNA sequence: TGCAGCCGGACGGCTCTGGATAGCAATCAGCCCCAGCATTTT.

This clonotype was seen at least ten times. The CDR3 protein is CSVLDRVKNTEAFF. CDR3 sequence (DNA): TGCAGCGTTTTAGACAGGGTAAAGAACACTGAAGCTTTCTTT. The chain carries TRBV29-1 and TRBJ1-1; 7 bases are shared with TRBD1. There are 14 residues in the CDR3. Germline CDR1 is SQVTM and CDR2 is ANQGSEA. Germline trimming cut 5 bases from V and 1 base from J; bases unmatched to any gene: 7.

A few counts support this clonotype. In nucleotides, the CDR3 is TGCAGTGCTAGAGGACGGGGAACCGATAGCAATCAGCCCCAGCATTTT. Encoded protein: CSARGRGTDSNQPQHF. This chain uses TRBV20-1 with TRBJ1-5, with D unresolved. CDR3 length: 16 residues. The V gene lost 1 base and the J gene lost 0 bases, with 13 bases spanning the gap. Looked up from germline, CDR1 is DFQATT and CDR2 is SNEGSKA (reference sequence).

This clonotype was counted between two and nine times. This sequence joins TRBV28 and TRBJ2-4; D is perhaps TRBD2 (6 bases). The J call is uncertain, as TRBJ2-7 better fits the DNA end. Germline V gene data show CDR1 as MDHEN and CDR2 as SYDVKM. The length of the CDR3 is 15 residues. The CDR3 nucleotides are TGTGCCAGCAGTTCCCCCCCCGCGGGGTCGTACGAGCAGTACTTC. Translated: CASSSPPAGSYEQYF.

This clonotype was seen a handful of times. The rearrangement links TRBV9 to TRBJ1-2; D is perhaps TRBD1 (5 bases). Trimming removed 2 bases from V and 0 bases from J, with 17 bases in between. CDR1 is SGDLS and CDR2 is YYNGEE in the germline V gene. The CDR3 covers 17 residues. The CDR3 DNA sequence: TGTGCCAGCAGCGTCCAGGTCCGACAGCTAGCTAACTATGGCTACACCTTC. It encodes CASSVQVRQLANYGYTF.

As for this clonotype: A read error may produce the germline difference seen at one junction end. The chain links TRBV6-5 to TRBJ1-5, with D perhaps matching TRBD1 (5 bases). This CDR3 has 14 amino acids. Germline CDR1 reads MNHEY; CDR2 reads SVGAGI. For the CDR3, the DNA is TGCGCCAGCAGCTGGGAAGGGGTGAATCAGCCCCAGCATTTT. Amino acids: CASSWEGVNQPQHF.

This clonotype has only a few counts. This sequence joins TRBV4-1 and TRBJ2-3, with 7 positions matching TRBD2. V gave up 5 bases and J gave up 1 base; unmatched junction bases: 9. CDR1 and CDR2 from the germline V gene are MGHRA and YSYEKL. This CDR3 is built from 16 residues. The CDR3 DNA is TGCGCCAGCAGCAACCGAGGGGCGGGGGGCACAGATACGCAGTATTTT. Its protein is CASSNRGAGGTDTQYF.

This clonotype occurred a few times. V is TRBV5-1 and J is TRBJ2-1; TRBD1 is a possible D gene (6 bases). Trimming left V 3 bases short and J 7 bases short, with 11 bases between. The CDR3 spans 13 residues. Germline assignment: CDR1 SGHRS and CDR2 YFSETQ. DNA of the CDR3: TGCGCCAGCAGCTCAGGGGCGCATAATGAGCAGTTCTTC. Translating it yields CASSSGAHNEQFF.

This rearrangement joins TRBV29-1 to TRBJ1-2; D is undetermined. The V gene lost 6 bases and the J gene lost 0 bases, with 8 bases spanning the gap. The germline gives CDR1 SQVTM, CDR2 ANQGSEA. This CDR3 comprises 12 residues. The CDR3 sequence: CSVLAANYGYTF. The CDR3 coding sequence is TGCAGCGTCCTGGCGGCTAACTATGGCTACACCTTC.

In its sample, this clonotype was seen many times. CDR3 amino acids: CSAPGTVLALDTQYF. The CDR3 bases are TGCAGTGCCCCCGGGACAGTACTAGCGTTAGATACGCAGTATTTT. The V gene is TRBV20-1, the J gene TRBJ2-3, with D possibly being TRBD1 or TRBD2 (7 bases each). This CDR3 comprises 15 residues. Germline assignment: CDR1 DFQATT and CDR2 SNEGSKA (reference sequence). Trimming stripped 6 bases from V and 5 bases from J, with 21 bases between.